This T cell receptor beta chain was obtained from a study of cytomegalovirus exposure and HLA in healthy donors. Researchers ran the PCR with 60 Vbeta and 13 Jbeta primers. The data were produced by immunoSEQ multiplex PCR, yet TCRdb's version contains in-frame clones alone and is incomplete. The repertoire table contains approximately 130,000 clones. To note about this clone: As yet, its antigen is unknown.

Study observations and caveats: V- and J-gene trimming of TCR beta was linked (in a later analysis) to a missense DCLRE1C variant.

The CDR3 loop spans 13 amino acids. The germline V gene encodes CDR1 SQVTM and CDR2 ANQGSEA. The V end lost 4 bases, the J end lost 3 bases, and 12 bases lay between the germline ends. Source material: PBMCs. This sequence originates from a woman aged 55-70 years in good health and CMV-seronegative. The chain couples TRBV29-1 to TRBJ1-1; possibly TRBD1 for D (6 bases). Here the CDR3 reads CSVVRSGDTEAFF. The CDR3 coding sequence is TGCAGCGTTGTAAGGTCAGGGGACACTGAAGCTTTCTTT. Full variable domain (rest looked up from reference TRBV29-1 and TRBJ1-1): SAVISQKPSRDICQRGTSLTIQCQVDSQVTMMFWYRQQPGQSLTLIATANQGSEATYESGFVIDKFPISRPNLTFSTLTVSNMSPEDSSIYLCSVVRSGDTEAFFGQGTRLTVV.